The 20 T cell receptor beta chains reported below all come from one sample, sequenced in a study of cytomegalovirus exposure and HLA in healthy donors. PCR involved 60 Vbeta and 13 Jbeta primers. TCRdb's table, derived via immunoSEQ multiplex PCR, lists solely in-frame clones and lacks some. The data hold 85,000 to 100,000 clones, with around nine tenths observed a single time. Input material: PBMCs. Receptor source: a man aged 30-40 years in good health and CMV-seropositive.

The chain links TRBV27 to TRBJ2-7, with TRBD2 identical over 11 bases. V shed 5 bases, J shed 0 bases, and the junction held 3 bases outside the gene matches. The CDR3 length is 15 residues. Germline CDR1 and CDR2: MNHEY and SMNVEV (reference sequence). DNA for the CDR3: TGTGCCAGCAGTCCGACTAGCGGGGCCTCCTACGAGCAGTACTTC. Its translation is CASSPTSGASYEQYF.

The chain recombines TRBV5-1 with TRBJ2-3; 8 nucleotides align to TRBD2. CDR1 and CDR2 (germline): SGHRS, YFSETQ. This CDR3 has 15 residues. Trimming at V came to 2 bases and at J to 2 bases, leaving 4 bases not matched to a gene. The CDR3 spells CASSFSGTVTDTQYF. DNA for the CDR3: TGCGCCAGCAGCTTTAGCGGGACCGTCACAGATACGCAGTATTTT.

CDR3 amino acids: CATSRGAGTGVYEQYF. CDR3 DNA: TGTGCCACCAGCAGAGGTGCCGGGACAGGGGTCTACGAGCAGTACTTC. The chain joins TRBV15 to TRBJ2-7, with TRBD1 matching over 10 bases. Germline V gene data show CDR1 as LNHNV and CDR2 as YYDKDF (reference sequence). The CDR3 contains 16 residues. After removal of 1 base from V and 3 bases from J, the junction contained 6 bases not matched to a gene.

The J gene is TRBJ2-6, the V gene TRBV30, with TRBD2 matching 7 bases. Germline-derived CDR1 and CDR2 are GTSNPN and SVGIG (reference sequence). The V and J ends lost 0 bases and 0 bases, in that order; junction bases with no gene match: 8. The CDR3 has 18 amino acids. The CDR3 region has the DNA TGTGCCTGGAGTGTAGCGGGACTACCGTTCTCTGGGGCCAACGTCCTGACTTTC. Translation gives CAWSVAGLPFSGANVLTF.

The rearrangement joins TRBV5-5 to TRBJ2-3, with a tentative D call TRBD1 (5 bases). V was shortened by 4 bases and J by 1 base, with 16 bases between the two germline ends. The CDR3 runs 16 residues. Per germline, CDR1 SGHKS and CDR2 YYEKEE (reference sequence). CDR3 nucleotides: TGTGCCAGCAGCGCAGCTAGGGGCATCGGCACAGATACGCAGTATTTT. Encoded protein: CASSAARGIGTDTQYF.

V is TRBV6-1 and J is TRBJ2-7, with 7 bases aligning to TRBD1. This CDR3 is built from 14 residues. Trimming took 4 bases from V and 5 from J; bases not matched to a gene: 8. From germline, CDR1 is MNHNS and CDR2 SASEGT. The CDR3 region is CASSGQGVLDEQYF. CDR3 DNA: TGTGCCAGCAGTGGGCAGGGGGTGTTGGACGAGCAGTACTTC.

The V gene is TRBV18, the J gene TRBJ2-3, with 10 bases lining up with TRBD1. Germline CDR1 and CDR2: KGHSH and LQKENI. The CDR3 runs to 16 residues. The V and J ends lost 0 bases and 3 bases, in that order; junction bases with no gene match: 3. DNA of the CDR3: TGTGCCAGCTCACCACCGGACAGGGGGATTACAGATACGCAGTATTTT. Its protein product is CASSPPDRGITDTQYF. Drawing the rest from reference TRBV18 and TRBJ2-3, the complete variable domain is NAGVMQNPRHLVRRRGQEARLRCSPMKGHSHVYWYRQLPEEGLKFMVYLQKENIIDESGMPKERFSAEFPKEGPSILRIQQVVRGDSAAYFCASSPPDRGITDTQYFGPGTRLTVL.

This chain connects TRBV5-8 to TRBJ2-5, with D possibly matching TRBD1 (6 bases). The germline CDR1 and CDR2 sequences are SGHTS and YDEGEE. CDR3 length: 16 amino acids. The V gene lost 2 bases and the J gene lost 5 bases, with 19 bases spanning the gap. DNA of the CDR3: TGTGCCAGCAGCTTAGGCCAAGGGCCAGGGGAGGAGACCCAGTACTTC. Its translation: CASSLGQGPGEETQYF.

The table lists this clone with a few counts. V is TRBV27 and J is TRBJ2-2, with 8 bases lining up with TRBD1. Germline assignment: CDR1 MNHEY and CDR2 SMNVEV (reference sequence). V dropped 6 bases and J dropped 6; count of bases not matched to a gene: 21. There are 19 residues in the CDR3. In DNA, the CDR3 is TGTGCCAGCAGGACAATCCATACCGGGCGGACAGGGCGCGCCGGGGAGCTGTTTTTT. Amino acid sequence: CASRTIHTGRTGRAGELFF.

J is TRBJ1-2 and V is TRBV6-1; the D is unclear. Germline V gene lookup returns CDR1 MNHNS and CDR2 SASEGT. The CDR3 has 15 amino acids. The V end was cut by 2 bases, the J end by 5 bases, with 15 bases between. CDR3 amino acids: CASSESWGVGYGYTF. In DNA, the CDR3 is TGTGCCAGCAGTGAATCTTGGGGAGTGGGATATGGCTACACCTTC.

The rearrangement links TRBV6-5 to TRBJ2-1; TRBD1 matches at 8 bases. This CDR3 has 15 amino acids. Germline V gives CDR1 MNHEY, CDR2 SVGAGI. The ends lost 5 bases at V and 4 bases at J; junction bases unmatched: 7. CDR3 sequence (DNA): TGTGCCAGCAGTAAAGACAGGGGTAATTACAATGAGCAGTTCTTC. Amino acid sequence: CASSKDRGNYNEQFF.

The CDR3 DNA follows: TGTGCCATCAGTGGGGGCTACGAGCAGTACTTC. Encoded protein: CAISGGYEQYF. The chain couples TRBV10-3 to TRBJ2-5; D remains ambiguous. The J call may be faulty, since TRBJ2-7 better matches the DNA end. Germline V lookup: CDR1 ENHRY, CDR2 SYGVKD. The CDR3 contains 11 residues.

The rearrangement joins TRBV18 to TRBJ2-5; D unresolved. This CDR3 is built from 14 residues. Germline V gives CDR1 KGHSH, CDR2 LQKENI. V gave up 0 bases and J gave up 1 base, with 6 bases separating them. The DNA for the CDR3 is TGTGCCAGCTCACCACCCGGGTTCCAAGAGACCCAGTACTTC. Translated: CASSPPGFQETQYF.

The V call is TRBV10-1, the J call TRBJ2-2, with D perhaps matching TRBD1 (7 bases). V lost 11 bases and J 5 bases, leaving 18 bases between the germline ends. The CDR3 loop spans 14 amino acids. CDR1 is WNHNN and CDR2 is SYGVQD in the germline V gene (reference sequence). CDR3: CAPGRGDHTGELFF. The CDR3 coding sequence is TGCGCCCCGGGCAGGGGGGATCATACCGGGGAGCTGTTTTTT.

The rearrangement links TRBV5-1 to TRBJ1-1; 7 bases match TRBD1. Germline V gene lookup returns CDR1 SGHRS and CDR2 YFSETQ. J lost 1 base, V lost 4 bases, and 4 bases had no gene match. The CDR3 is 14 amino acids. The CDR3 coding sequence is TGCGCCAGCAGCCCGAGGACAGGGAACACTGAAGCTTTCTTT. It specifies CASSPRTGNTEAFF.

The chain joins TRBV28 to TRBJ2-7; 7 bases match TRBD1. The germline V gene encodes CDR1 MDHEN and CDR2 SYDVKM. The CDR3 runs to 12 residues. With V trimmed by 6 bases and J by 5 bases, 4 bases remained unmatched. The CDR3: CASRGQIHEQYF. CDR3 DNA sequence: TGTGCCAGCAGGGGACAGATCCACGAGCAGTACTTC. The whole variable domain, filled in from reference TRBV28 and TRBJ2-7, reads DVKVTQSSRYLVKRTGEKVFLECVQDMDHENMFWYRQDPGLGLRLIYFSYDVKMKEKGDIPEGYSVSREKKERFSLILESASTNQTSMYLCASRGQIHEQYFGPGTRLTVT.

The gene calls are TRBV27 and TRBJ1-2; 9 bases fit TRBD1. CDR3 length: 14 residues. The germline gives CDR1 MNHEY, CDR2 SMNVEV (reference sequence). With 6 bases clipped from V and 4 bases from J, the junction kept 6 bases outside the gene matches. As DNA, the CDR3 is TGTGCCAGCAGGCGGACAGGGGCCCGCTATGGCTACACCTTC. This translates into CASRRTGARYGYTF.

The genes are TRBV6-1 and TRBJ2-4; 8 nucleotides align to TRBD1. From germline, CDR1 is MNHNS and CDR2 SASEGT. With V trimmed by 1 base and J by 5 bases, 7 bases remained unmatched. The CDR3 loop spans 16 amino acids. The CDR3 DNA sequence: TGTGCCAGCAGTGAAGGCGGACAGGGTACCCAAAACATTCAGTACTTC. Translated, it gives CASSEGGQGTQNIQYF.

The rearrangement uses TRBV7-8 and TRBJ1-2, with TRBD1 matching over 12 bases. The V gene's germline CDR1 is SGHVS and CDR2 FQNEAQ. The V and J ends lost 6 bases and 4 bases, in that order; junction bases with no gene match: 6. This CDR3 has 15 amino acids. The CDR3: CASSLSGQGAYGYTF. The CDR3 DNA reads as TGTGCCAGCAGTTTATCGGGACAGGGGGCCTATGGCTACACCTTC.

CDR3 nucleotide sequence: TGTGCCAGTAGTTTGGCCGGGACAGGGGTCTACGAGCAGTACTTC. Translated, it gives CASSLAGTGVYEQYF. The chain links TRBV19 to TRBJ2-7, with TRBD1 matching 10 bases. V gave up 5 bases and J gave up 3 bases; unmatched junction bases: 7. The CDR3 totals 15 residues. CDR1 and CDR2 from the germline V gene are LNHDA and SQIVND (reference sequence).